This T cell receptor beta chain came from a study of T cell responses to AZD1222 COVID-19 vaccine. Assay used: immunoSEQ multiplex PCR; TCRdb lists only in-frame clones, some missing. The sample includes 140,000 or so clones, 91% seen only once; the top ten take about 7.5%. On this clone itself: Its specificity is not known.

Study-wide findings and caveats: Once two AZD1222 doses were given, Spike-specific TCR breadth and depth went up. The study identified only a handful of AZD1222 recipients as seropositive at baseline. The donor group comprised mostly white British people and more females; the analysis possibly underestimated clonal diversity.

CDR3 length equals 13 residues. V shed 3 bases and J shed 7 bases, with 9 bases lying between them. The V gene's germline CDR1 is KGHSH and CDR2 LQKENI. The receptor comes from an adult who received the MenACWY meningococcal vaccine as a control. The chain couples TRBV18 to TRBJ1-4; D uncertain. The material was peripheral blood, obtained 28 days after the second dose of the MenACWY control vaccine. CDR3 DNA sequence: TGTGCCAGCTCACCCCTTGAAACTGAAAAACTGTTTTTT. Amino acid sequence: CASSPLETEKLFF.